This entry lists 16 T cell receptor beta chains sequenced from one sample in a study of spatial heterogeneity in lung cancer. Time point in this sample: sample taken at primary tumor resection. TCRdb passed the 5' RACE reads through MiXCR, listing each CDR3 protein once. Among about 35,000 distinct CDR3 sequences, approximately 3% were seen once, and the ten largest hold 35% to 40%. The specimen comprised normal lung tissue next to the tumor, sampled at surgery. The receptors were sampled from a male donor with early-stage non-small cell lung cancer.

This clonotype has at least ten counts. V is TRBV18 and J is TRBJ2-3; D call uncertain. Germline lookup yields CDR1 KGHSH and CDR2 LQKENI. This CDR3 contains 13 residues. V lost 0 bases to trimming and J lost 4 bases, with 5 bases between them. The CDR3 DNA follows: TGTGCCAGCTCACCACCGGTGGCAGATACGCAGTATTTT. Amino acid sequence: CASSPPVADTQYF. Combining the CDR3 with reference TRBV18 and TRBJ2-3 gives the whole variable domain NAGVMQNPRHLVRRRGQEARLRCSPMKGHSHVYWYRQLPEEGLKFMVYLQKENIIDESGMPKERFSAEFPKEGPSILRIQQVVRGDSAAYFCASSPPVADTQYFGPGTRLTVL.

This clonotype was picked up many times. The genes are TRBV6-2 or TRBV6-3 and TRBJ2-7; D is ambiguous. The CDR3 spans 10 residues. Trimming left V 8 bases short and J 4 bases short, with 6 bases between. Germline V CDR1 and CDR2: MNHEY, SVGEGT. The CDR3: CASGVYEQYF. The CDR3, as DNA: TGTGCCAGCGGGGTATACGAGCAGTACTTC.

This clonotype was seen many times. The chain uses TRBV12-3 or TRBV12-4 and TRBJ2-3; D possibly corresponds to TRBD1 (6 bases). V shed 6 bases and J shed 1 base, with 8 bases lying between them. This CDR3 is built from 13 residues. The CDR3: CASSRQGTDTQYF. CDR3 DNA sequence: TGTGCCAGCAGCCGACAGGGCACAGATACGCAGTATTTT.

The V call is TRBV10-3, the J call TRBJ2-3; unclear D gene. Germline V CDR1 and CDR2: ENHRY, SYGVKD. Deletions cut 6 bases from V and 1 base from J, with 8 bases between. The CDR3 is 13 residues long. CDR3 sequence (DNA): TGTGCCATCAGCCTTGGGGGCACAGATACGCAGTATTTT. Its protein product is CAISLGGTDTQYF.

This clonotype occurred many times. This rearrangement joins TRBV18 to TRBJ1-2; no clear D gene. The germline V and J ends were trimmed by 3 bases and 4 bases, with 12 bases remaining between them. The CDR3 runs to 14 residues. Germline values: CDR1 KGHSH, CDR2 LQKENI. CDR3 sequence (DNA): TGTGCCAGCTCACCGGACGGGTCCTCCTATGGCTACACCTTC. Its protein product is CASSPDGSSYGYTF.

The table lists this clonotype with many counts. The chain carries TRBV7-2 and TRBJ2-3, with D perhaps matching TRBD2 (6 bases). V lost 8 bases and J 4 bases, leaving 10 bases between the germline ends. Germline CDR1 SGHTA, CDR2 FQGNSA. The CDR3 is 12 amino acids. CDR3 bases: TGTGCCAGCCGGGGGTCCGCAGATACGCAGTATTTT. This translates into CASRGSADTQYF. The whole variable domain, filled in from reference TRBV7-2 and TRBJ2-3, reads GAGVSQSPSNKVTEKGKDVELRCDPISGHTALYWYRQSLGQGLEFLIYFQGNSAPDKSGLPSDRFSAERTGGSVSTLTIQRTQQEDSAVYLCASRGSADTQYFGPGTRLTVL.

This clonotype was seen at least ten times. CDR3 sequence: CAWMTQGGSPLHF. CDR3 coding DNA: TGTGCCTGGATGACCCAGGGCGGATCACCCCTCCACTTT. The chain combines TRBV30 with TRBJ1-6, with a tentative D call TRBD1 (5 bases). The CDR3 is 13 amino acids. Germline assignment: CDR1 GTSNPN and CDR2 SVGIG (reference sequence). Trimming took off 4 bases at V and 10 bases at J, with 14 bases between the two ends. Full variable domain (outside the CDR3, taken from reference TRBV30 and TRBJ1-6): SQTIHQWPATLVQPVGSPLSLECTVEGTSNPNLYWYRQAAGRGLQLLFYSVGIGQISSEVPQNLSASRPQDRQFILSSKKLLLSDSGFYLCAWMTQGGSPLHFGNGTRLTVT.

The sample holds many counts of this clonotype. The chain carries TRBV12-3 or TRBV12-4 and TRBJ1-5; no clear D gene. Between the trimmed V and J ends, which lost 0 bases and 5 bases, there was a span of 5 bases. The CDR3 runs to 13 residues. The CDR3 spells CASSLAQDQPQHF. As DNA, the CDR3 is TGTGCCAGCAGTTTAGCCCAGGATCAGCCCCAGCATTTT.

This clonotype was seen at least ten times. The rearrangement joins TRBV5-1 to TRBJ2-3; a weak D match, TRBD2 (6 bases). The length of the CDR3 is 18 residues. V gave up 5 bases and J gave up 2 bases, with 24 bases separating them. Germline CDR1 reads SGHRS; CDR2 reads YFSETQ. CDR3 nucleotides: TGCGCCAGCAGTCACCCGGTGGGTGTGGCGGGATACACAGATACGCAGTATTTT. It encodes CASSHPVGVAGYTDTQYF. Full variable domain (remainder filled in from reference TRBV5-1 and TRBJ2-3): KAGVTQTPRYLIKTRGQQVTLSCSPISGHRSVSWYQQTPGQGLQFLFEYFSETQRNKGNFPGRFSGRQFSNSRSEMNVSTLELGDSALYLCASSHPVGVAGYTDTQYFGPGTRLTVL.

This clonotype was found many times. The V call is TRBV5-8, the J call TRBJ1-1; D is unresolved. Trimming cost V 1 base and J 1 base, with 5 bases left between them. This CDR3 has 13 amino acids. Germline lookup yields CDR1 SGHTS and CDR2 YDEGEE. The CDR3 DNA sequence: TGTGCCAGCAGCTTGAAAGGGAACACTGAAGCTTTCTTT. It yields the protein CASSLKGNTEAFF.

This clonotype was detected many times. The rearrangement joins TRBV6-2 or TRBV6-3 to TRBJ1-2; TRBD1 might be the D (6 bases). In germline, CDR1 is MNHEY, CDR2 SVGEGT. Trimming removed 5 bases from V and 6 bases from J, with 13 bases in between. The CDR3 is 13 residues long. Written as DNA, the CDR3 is TGTGCCAGCAGTATAGGGACATCTCATGGCTACACCTTC. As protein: CASSIGTSHGYTF.

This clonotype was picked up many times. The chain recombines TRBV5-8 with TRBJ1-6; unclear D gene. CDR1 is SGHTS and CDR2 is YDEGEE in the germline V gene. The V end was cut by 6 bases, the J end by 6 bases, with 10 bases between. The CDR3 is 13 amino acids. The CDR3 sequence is CASTMGPNSPLHF. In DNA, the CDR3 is TGTGCCAGCACCATGGGTCCTAATTCACCCCTCCACTTT.

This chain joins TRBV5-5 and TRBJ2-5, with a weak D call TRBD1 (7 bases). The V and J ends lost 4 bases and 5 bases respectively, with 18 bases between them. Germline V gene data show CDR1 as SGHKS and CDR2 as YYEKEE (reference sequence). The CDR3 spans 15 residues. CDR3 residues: CASSRGGGQVETQYF. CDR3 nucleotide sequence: TGTGCCAGCAGCCGAGGAGGGGGCCAGGTGGAGACCCAGTACTTC. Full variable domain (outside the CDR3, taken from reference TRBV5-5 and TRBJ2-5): DAGVTQSPTHLIKTRGQQVTLRCSPISGHKSVSWYQQVLGQGPQFIFQYYEKEERGRGNFPDRFSARQFPNYSSELNVNALLLGDSALYLCASSRGGGQVETQYFGPGTRLLVL.

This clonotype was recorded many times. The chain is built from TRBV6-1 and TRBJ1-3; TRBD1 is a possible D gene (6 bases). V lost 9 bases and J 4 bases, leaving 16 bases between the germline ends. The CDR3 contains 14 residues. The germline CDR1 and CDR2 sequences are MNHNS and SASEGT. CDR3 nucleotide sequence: TGTGCCAGTTACCTTACAGGGAGGGGAAACACCATATATTTT. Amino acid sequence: CASYLTGRGNTIYF.

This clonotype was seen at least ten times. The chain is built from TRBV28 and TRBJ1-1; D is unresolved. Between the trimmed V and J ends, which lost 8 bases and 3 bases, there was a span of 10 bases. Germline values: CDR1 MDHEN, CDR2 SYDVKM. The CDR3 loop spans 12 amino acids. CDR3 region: CASSYSDTEAFF. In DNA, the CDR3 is TGTGCCAGCTCTTACTCGGACACTGAAGCTTTCTTT.

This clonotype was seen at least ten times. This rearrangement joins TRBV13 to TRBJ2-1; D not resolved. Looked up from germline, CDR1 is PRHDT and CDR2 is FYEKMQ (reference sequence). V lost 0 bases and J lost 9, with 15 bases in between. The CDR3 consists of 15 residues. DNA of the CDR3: TGTGCCAGCAGCTTAGGTACATGGGTTCGGACTGAGCAGTTCTTC. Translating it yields CASSLGTWVRTEQFF.